This T cell receptor (beta chain) was sequenced in a study of shared clonotypes between healthy human individuals. V lost 8 bases to trimming and J lost 0 bases, with 8 bases between them. This CDR3 contains 13 residues. Germline assignment: CDR1 SEHNR and CDR2 FQNEAQ (reference sequence). Genomic DNA of every subset was divided equally among multiple immunoSEQ plates. Libraries were prepared by immunoSEQ multiplex PCR; TCRdb keeps only in-frame clonotypes and omits some of them. The table lists some 1 million clones, more than 65% of them singletons, with approximately 1.5% in the top ten. On this clone: Its antigen remains unknown.

Whole-study results and caveats: Only blood underwent sampling, and tissue repertoires likely differ.

Sequenced sample: memory CD4+ T cells sorted from blood. Described subset: CD45RA-negative fraction. The TCR originated in a man in his late teens or twenties in good health. This chain connects TRBV7-9 to TRBJ1-3, with no clear D. In DNA form, the CDR3 reads TGTGCCAGCGGGGAAAACTCTGGAAACACCATATATTTT. Amino acid sequence: CASGENSGNTIYF. The full variable domain, its missing parts supplied by reference TRBV7-9 and TRBJ1-3, is DTGVSQNPRHKITKRGQNVTFRCDPISEHNRLYWYRQTLGQGPEFLTYFQNEAQLEKSRLLSDRFSAERPKGSFSTLEIQRTEQGDSAMYLCASGENSGNTIYFGEGSWLTVV.